The text below deals with one TCR beta chain. Each participant's cohort was designated according to participant-reported clinical history. This sample stems from a study of blood T cell repertoires in COVID-19. Study background: Specimens from acute and convalescent COVID-19 originated in the United States, Italy and Spain. PBMCs, B-cell-depleted T cells, or T cells were the source of the cDNA or gDNA that made up the material.

Germline CDR1 and CDR2: SEHNR and FQNEAQ (reference sequence). With 1 base removed from V and 12 bases from J, the gap between germline ends came to 18 bases. The CDR3 contains 14 residues. As processed by the authors: The authors estimated nucleated cell counts from reference gene primer amplification. Here immunoSEQ multiplex PCR was the method, and the copy in TCRdb shows in-frame clones only, minus some. The V and J calls and clone size were taken over from that table, and D and trimming were inferred from the DNA. Here the sample spans 250,000 or so clones, 80% to 90% being singletons. The chain carries TRBV7-9 and TRBJ1-2; D gene unclear. The sequence was collected from a woman aged 30 to 39 with acute COVID-19. Sequenced: PBMCs or T cells enriched from blood (not recorded which). This chain's CDR3 is CASSLERSQDGHTF. The CDR3 DNA reads as TGTGCCAGCAGCTTAGAACGCTCTCAGGATGGGCACACCTTC.